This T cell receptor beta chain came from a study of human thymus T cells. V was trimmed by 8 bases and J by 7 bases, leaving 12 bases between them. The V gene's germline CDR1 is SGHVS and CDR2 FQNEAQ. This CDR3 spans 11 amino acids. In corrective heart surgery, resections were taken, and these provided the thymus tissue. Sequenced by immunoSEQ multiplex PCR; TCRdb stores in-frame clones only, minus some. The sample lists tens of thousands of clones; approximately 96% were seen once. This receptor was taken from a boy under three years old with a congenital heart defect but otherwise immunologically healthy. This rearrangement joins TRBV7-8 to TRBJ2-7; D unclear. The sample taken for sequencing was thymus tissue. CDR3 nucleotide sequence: TGTGCCAGCTCGGCTTATAGGGAGCAGTACTTC. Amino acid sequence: CASSAYREQYF.